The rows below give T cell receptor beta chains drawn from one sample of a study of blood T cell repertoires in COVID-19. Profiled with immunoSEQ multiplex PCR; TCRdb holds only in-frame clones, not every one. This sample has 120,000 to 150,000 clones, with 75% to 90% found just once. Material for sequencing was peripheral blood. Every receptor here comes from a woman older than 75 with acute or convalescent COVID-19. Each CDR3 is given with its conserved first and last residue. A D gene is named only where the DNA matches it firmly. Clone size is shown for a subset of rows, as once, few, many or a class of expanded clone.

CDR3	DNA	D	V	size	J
CASSQNPTGIAEAFF	TGTGCCAGCAGCCAGAATCCGACAGGGATCGCTGAAGCTTTCTTT	TRBD1	TRBV4-2	NA	TRBJ1-1
CASSITRDQPQHF	TGTGCCAGTAGTATAACCCGGGATCAGCCCCAGCATTTT	NA	TRBV19	NA	TRBJ1-5
CASSLFGSTGMGTEAFF	TGTGCCAGCAGTTTATTCGGGTCGACAGGGATGGGCACTGAAGCTTTCTTT	TRBD1	TRBV27	NA	TRBJ1-1
CAWTGQSGNTIYF	TGTGCCTGGACGGGTCAGAGTGGAAACACCATATATTTT	NA	TRBV30	NA	TRBJ1-3
CACGGHNYGYTF	TGTGCCTGTGGGGGACACAACTATGGCTACACCTTC	NA	TRBV30	NA	TRBJ1-2
CASSEALGAGGSPLHF	TGTGCCAGCAGTGAAGCGCTCGGGGCAGGGGGTTCACCCCTCCACTTT	TRBD1	TRBV6-1	few	TRBJ1-6
CASRPTPRNANYGYTF	TGCGCCAGCAGACCCACTCCCCGCAACGCTAACTATGGCTACACCTTC	NA	TRBV5-1	NA	TRBJ1-2
CASSLGMTSGGRRTDTQYF	TGCGCCAGCAGCTTGGGAATGACTAGCGGGGGGCGTCGCACAGATACGCAGTATTTT	TRBD2	TRBV5-1	NA	TRBJ2-3
CATSGSGQPQHF	TGTGCCACCAGTGGGTCAGGTCAGCCCCAGCATTTT	NA	TRBV24-1	NA	TRBJ1-5
CASSEGVSTDTQYF	TGCGCCAGCAGCGAGGGGGTAAGCACAGATACGCAGTATTTT	NA	TRBV5-1	NA	TRBJ2-3
CASRTGFVSYEQYF	TGTGCCAGCAGGACAGGGTTCGTTTCCTACGAGCAGTACTTC	TRBD1	TRBV28	once	TRBJ2-7
CASSELLSQETQYF	TGTGCCAGCAGTGAACTACTAAGCCAAGAGACCCAGTACTTC	NA	TRBV2	NA	TRBJ2-5
CASSQGSQGSRYSNQPQHF	TGTGCCAGCAGCCAAGGATCTCAGGGGTCAAGATATAGCAATCAGCCCCAGCATTTT	NA	TRBV3-1/TRBV3-2	NA	TRBJ1-5
CASSLGQSNQPQHF	TGCGCCAGCAGCTTGGGACAGTCCAATCAGCCCCAGCATTTT	NA	TRBV5-1	few	TRBJ1-5
CASSQVQGTEAFF	TGCGCCAGCAGCCAAGTTCAGGGGACTGAAGCTTTCTTT	NA	TRBV4-1	once	TRBJ1-1
CASSPRPGPEGETQYF	TGCGCCAGCAGCCCCCGGCCGGGACCGGAGGGGGAGACCCAGTACTTC	NA	TRBV5-1	NA	TRBJ2-5
CASSLTATYEQYF	TGCGCCAGCAGCTTGACAGCCACCTACGAGCAGTACTTC	NA	TRBV5-1	NA	TRBJ2-7
CASSAGQGRYEQYF	TGTGCCAGCAGTGCCGGACAGGGCCGATACGAGCAGTACTTC	TRBD1	TRBV25-1	NA	TRBJ2-7
CASSLTSMDTEAFF	TGTGCCAGCAGCTTGACTTCGATGGACACTGAAGCTTTCTTT	NA	TRBV5-8	NA	TRBJ1-1
CASSYLAGQRNTEAFF	TGTGCCAGCAGTTACTTGGCTGGACAGCGGAACACTGAAGCTTTCTTT	NA	TRBV6-2/TRBV6-3	NA	TRBJ1-1
CASSQDPWATEAFF	TGCGCCAGCAGTCAAGACCCCTGGGCCACTGAAGCTTTCTTT	NA	TRBV10-1	NA	TRBJ1-1
CASKVDGKDQPQHF	TGTGCCAGCAAGGTAGACGGGAAGGATCAGCCCCAGCATTTT	NA	TRBV2	NA	TRBJ1-5
CASSRQGETGELFF	TGTGCCAGCAGCCGACAGGGGGAAACCGGGGAGCTGTTTTTT	TRBD1	TRBV9	NA	TRBJ2-2
CASNYGGQGLGEQFF	TGTGCCAGCAATTACGGGGGACAGGGGCTTGGTGAGCAGTTCTTC	TRBD1	TRBV6-5	NA	TRBJ2-1
CASSSTGQGFGYTF	TGTGCCAGCAGCTCTACGGGACAGGGGTTTGGCTACACCTTC	TRBD1	TRBV6-5	once	TRBJ1-2
CASRLGQNSYEQYF	TGCGCCAGCAGACTTGGACAGAACTCCTACGAGCAGTACTTC	NA	TRBV5-1	NA	TRBJ2-7
CASSLQTNYGYTF	TGTGCCAGCAGTTTACAAACTAACTATGGCTACACCTTC	NA	TRBV12-3/TRBV12-4	NA	TRBJ1-2
CASSLEREVGGYTF	TGTGCCAGCAGCTTAGAGAGGGAAGTAGGTGGCTACACCTTC	NA	TRBV7-9	NA	TRBJ1-2
CASSLRPGTGNQETQYF	TGCGCCAGCAGCTTGCGTCCCGGGACAGGGAACCAAGAGACCCAGTACTTC	TRBD1	TRBV5-1	once	TRBJ2-5
CASSRSGGFDEKLFF	TGCGCCAGCAGCCGATCAGGGGGTTTCGATGAAAAACTGTTTTTT	TRBD1	TRBV4-3	NA	TRBJ1-4
CASSRIGTSGVTDTQYF	TGTGCCAGCAGTAGAATAGGGACTAGCGGGGTCACAGATACGCAGTATTTT	TRBD2	TRBV2	NA	TRBJ2-3
CASSLGRSSYEQYF	TGTGCCAGCAGCTTAGGTCGGAGCTCCTACGAGCAGTACTTC	NA	TRBV7-9	NA	TRBJ2-7
CASGLPAGGPTDTQYF	TGTGCTAGTGGTTTGCCAGCGGGGGGGCCTACAGATACGCAGTATTTT	TRBD2	TRBV12-5	NA	TRBJ2-3
CASSYRVGDYGYTF	TGTGCCAGCAGCTACAGGGTTGGCGACTATGGCTACACCTTC	NA	TRBV2	NA	TRBJ1-2
CASSYPGGETPEAFF	TGTGCCAGCAGTTACCCTGGCGGGGAGACCCCTGAAGCTTTCTTT	NA	TRBV6-2/TRBV6-3	once	TRBJ1-1
CASSFFETQYF	TGTGCCAGCAGTTTCTTCGAGACCCAGTACTTC	NA	TRBV12-3/TRBV12-4	NA	TRBJ2-5
CAISEWVGQGDGYTF	TGTGCCATCAGTGAGTGGGTTGGGCAGGGCGATGGCTACACCTTC	NA	TRBV10-3	once	TRBJ1-2
CASSEGTGGTGELFF	TGCGCCAGCAGCGAGGGCACCGGGGGTACCGGGGAGCTGTTTTTT	NA	TRBV5-1	NA	TRBJ2-2
CASSPRVGSPLHF	TGTGCCAGCAGCCCCAGGGTTGGTTCACCCCTCCACTTT	NA	TRBV7-9	NA	TRBJ1-6
CASSNFQGMNTEAFF	TGTGCCAGCAGCAACTTTCAGGGGATGAACACTGAAGCTTTCTTT	NA	TRBV5-4	once	TRBJ1-1
CASSPHRDTYEQYF	TGCGCCAGCAGCCCCCACAGGGACACCTACGAGCAGTACTTC	NA	TRBV5-1	NA	TRBJ2-7
CASRLLPGQGDGGYTF	TGCGCCAGCAGGCTCCTCCCGGGACAGGGCGACGGTGGCTACACCTTC	TRBD1	TRBV10-2	NA	TRBJ1-2
CASEQNTYEQYF	TGTGCCAGCGAACAGAACACCTACGAGCAGTACTTC	NA	TRBV6-5	NA	TRBJ2-7
CASNPGTGVTGGSYEQYF	TGTGCCAGCAATCCCGGGACAGGGGTCACTGGAGGCTCCTACGAGCAGTACTTC	TRBD1	TRBV2	NA	TRBJ2-7
CASSPTRGGLTGELFF	TGTGCCAGCTCACCTACCCGGGGGGGCCTCACCGGGGAGCTGTTTTTT	TRBD2	TRBV18	once	TRBJ2-2
CASSHVTGHRNYGYTF	TGCGCCAGCAGCCATGTGACAGGGCACCGAAACTATGGCTACACCTTC	TRBD1	TRBV4-3	NA	TRBJ1-2